This T cell receptor beta chain was sequenced for a study of post-analysis software for immune sequencing data (dated by TCRdb to the mid-2010s). Some background on the complete study: Recorded disease courses included relapsing-remitting, secondary progressive and progressive-relapsing multiple sclerosis, with some patients lacking subtype annotation. Patient repertoires were compared against ten to eleven previously published healthy control repertoires from donors aged 6 to 25 years. A subset of samples was prepared in parallel using single-end sample barcoding, then pooled and co-amplified after Illumina adapter ligation. The full study reports these points: Direct clustering with F measure showed strong co-clustering of samples prepared in the same batch, prompting a batch-effect correction. The control group was slightly older than the multiple sclerosis patient group. Normalized Chao1 diversity was significantly lower in multiple sclerosis patients than controls, suggesting substantial peripheral T-cell clonal expansion. About five TRBV segments, including TRBV5-6, TRBV5-1 and TRBV20-1, were significantly more frequent in patients than controls.

To prepare the library, PCR was applied. For sequencing, an Illumina HiSeq 2500 was employed. To reduce PCR and sequencing biases, unique molecular identifiers were incorporated into the TCR beta cDNA libraries. Approximately 500,000 cDNA molecules were obtained for every 1 to 10 million input T cells, so each molecule roughly corresponded to one T cell. Patient libraries were prepared and sequenced with the same protocol used for the earlier healthy control dataset. Within a given batch, samples were prepared together, multiplexed and sequenced on the same HiSeq lane. The authors' analysis ran thus. Raw barcoded reads were processed with MIGEC, and single-read molecular identifier groups were discarded before consensus assembly and CDR3 extraction. VDJtools was used for post-analysis of the clonotype tables, and diversity was normalized by down-sampling every dataset to the size of the smallest sample. In repertoire overlap clustering, CDR3 amino acid sequences, but not nucleotide sequences, were matched to correct batch-related cross-sample contamination. The public reads were run again by TCRdb, first through fastp at Q25 and then through MiXCR, and only productive beta chains were kept. Merged by CDR3 protein, the rows form single entries marked with the most common genes and DNA. The V and J calls shown here were made by TCRdb, not taken from the authors' results. The sample table lists fewer than 900,000 distinct CDR3 sequences, 46% of them with a count of one. Of the sample, 4.9% is held by the ten largest clones.

The germline V gene encodes CDR1 MNHEY and CDR2 SMNVEV (reference sequence). The CDR3 runs 16 amino acids, cysteine and phenylalanine included. The retained sequence is limited to the CDR3, 48 bases, with the frame set at the first base. V gives up 5 bases and J gives up 2 bases, and the segment between their germline ends measures 17 bases. To demonstrate the VDJtools post-analysis software, TCR beta repertoires were profiled from the peripheral blood of 10 to 15 young patients with multiple sclerosis. Multiple sclerosis patients were children and adolescents aged roughly 6 to 17 years. Regarding this clonotype: This receptor's antigen is unknown. No base qualities exist here, and no much larger clone lies one base off it.

The sample taken for sequencing was blood. The sequence is built from TRBV27 and TRBJ2-3, and the D gene may be TRBD2, 6 bases matching. This sequence was found in a girl aged 5 to 17 with multiple sclerosis. DNA sequence: TGTGCCAGCAGTGGGTGGTCGGGAGAGAACACAGATACGCAGTATTTT. This translates into CASSGWSGENTDTQYF.